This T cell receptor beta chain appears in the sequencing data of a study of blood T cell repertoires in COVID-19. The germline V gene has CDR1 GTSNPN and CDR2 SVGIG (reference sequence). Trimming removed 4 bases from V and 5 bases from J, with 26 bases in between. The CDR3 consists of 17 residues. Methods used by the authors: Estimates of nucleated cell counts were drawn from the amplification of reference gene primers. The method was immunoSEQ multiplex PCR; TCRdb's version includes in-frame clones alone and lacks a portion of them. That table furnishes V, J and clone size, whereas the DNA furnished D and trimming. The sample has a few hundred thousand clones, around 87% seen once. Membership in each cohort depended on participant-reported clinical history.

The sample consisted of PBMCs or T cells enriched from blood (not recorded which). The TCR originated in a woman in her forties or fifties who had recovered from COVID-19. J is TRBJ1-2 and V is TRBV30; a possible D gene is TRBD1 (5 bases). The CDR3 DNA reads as TGTGCCTGGACATCGACAAGCCAGGGCCCCTGGGGATATGGCTACACCTTC. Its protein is CAWTSTSQGPWGYGYTF.